This is a list of T cell receptor beta chains from one sample in a study of blood T cells in healthy people across ages. TCRdb reanalysed the 5' RACE reads using MiXCR and keeps one entry per CDR3 protein. Here the sample spans over 1,200,000 distinct CDR3 sequences, around 59% being singletons. The source material was blood. Source of these receptors: a man in his late teens or twenties in good health. CDR3s include the opening cysteine and the closing phenylalanine or tryptophan.

j_call v_call cdr3_aa
TRBJ1-1 TRBV6-1 CASIWTGDTEAFF
TRBJ2-7 TRBV4-1 CASSPGALWSEQYF
TRBJ1-4 TRBV29-1 CSVEDPEFGTNEKLFF
TRBJ2-6 TRBV6-5 CASSYFDSGANVLTF
TRBJ1-1 TRBV4-1 CASSQAVQDRGRRAEAFF
. TRBV25-1 CASLDRGHLGSETQYF
TRBJ2-7 TRBV4-1 CASSRAKGTSLYEQYF
TRBJ1-5 TRBV7-6 CASSPGTGKNQPQHF
TRBJ2-3 TRBV6-5 CASNIRGGPQYF
TRBJ2-1 TRBV14 CASSLKFGNEQFF
TRBJ2-3 TRBV6-5 CASSSAGSSTDTQYF
TRBJ2-3 TRBV7-6 CASSSLRDRVSDTQYF
TRBJ2-7 TRBV28 CASSSRDTTYEQYF
TRBJ1-2 TRBV27 CASSSGDGYGYTF
TRBJ2-2 TRBV6-1 CASSEPDVSPTSGGRELFF
TRBJ2-7 TRBV29-1 CSVETALTYEQYF
TRBJ1-2 TRBV14 CASSQDLTDGYTF
TRBJ2-3 TRBV25-1 CASSETRITKSNTQYF
TRBJ1-2 TRBV29-1 CSVATGTGTFYGYTF
TRBJ2-7 TRBV23-1 CASSQPPRQGYEQYF
TRBJ2-1 TRBV6-6 CASSYGRDSEQFF